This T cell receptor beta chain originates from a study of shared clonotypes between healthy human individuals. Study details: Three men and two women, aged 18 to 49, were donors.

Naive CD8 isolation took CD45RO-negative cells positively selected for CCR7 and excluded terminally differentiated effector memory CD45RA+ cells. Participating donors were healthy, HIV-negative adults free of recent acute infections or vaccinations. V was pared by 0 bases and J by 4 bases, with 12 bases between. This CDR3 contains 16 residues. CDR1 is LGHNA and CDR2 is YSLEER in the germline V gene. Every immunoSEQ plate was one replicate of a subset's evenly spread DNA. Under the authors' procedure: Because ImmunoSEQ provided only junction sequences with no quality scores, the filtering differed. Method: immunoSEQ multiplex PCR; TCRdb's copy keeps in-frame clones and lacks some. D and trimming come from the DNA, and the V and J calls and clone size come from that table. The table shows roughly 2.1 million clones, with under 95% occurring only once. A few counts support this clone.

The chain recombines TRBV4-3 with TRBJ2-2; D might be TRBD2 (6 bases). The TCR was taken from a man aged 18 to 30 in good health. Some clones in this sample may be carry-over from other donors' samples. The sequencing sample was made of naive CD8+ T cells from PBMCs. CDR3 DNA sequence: TGCGCCAGCAGCCAAGATAGGACTACTTCCACCGGGGAGCTGTTTTTT. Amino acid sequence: CASSQDRTTSTGELFF.